The subject of this entry is one T cell receptor (beta chain). What it recognizes is unknown. The repertoire was sequenced with immunoSEQ multiplex PCR; TCRdb's copy has only in-frame clones and lacks some. The table shows roughly 97,000 clones, with nearly 90% occurring only once. The sample originates from a study of T cell responses to AZD1222 COVID-19 vaccine. The CDR3 contains 12 residues. CDR1 SNHLY and CDR2 FYNNEI come from the germline V gene. V dropped 7 bases and J dropped 10 bases, with 14 bases sitting between them. Study-wide points: Researchers report vaccine-associated CD4 TCRs spanning spike, with dominance at 160-218 and 743-854.

The V gene is TRBV2, the J gene TRBJ2-1; D unresolved. Sequencing used peripheral blood, obtained on day 0 of AZD1222 vaccination. This TCR derives from an adult in good health. CDR3 loop: CASTEMVYEQFF. CDR3 sequence (DNA): TGTGCCAGCACCGAAATGGTATACGAGCAGTTCTTC.